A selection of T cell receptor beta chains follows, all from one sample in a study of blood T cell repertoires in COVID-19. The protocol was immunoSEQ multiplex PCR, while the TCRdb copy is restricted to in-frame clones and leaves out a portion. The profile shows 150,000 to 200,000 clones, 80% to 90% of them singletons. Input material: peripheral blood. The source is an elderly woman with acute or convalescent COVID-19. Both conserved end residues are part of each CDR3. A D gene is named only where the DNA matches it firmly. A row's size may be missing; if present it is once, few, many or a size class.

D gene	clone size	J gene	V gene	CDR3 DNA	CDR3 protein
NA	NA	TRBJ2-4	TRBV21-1	TGTGCCAGCAGCAAAGGGGGAGAGTTGGACATTCAGTACTTC	CASSKGGELDIQYF
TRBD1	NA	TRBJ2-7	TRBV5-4	TGTGCCAGCAGAGATAAACAGGGGTCCCACTACGAGCAGTACTTC	CASRDKQGSHYEQYF
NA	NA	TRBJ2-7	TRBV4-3	TGCGCCAGCAGCCAAGATAACGGTGCCTACGAGCAGTACTTC	CASSQDNGAYEQYF
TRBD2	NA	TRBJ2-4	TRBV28	TGTGCCAGCAGCCGGGGGGATATCACCAAAAACATTCAGTACTTC	CASSRGDITKNIQYF
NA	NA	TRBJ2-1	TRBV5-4	TGTGCCAGCAGCCTGACTAGTTACAATGAGCAGTTCTTC	CASSLTSYNEQFF
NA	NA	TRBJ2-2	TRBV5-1	TGCGCCAGCGCTAGGACAGCCACCGGGGAGCTGTTTTTT	CASARTATGELFF
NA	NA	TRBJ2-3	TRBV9	TGTGCCAGCAGCGTAGCTGTAGCTCCTCCAGCAGATACGCAGTATTTT	CASSVAVAPPADTQYF
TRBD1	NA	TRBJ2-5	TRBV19	TGTGCCAGTAGTCCTAGGACAGGGATACAACAAGAGACCCAGTACTTC	CASSPRTGIQQETQYF
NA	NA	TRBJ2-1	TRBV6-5	TGTGCCAGCCGGGCTTCGGGATTCGGCTACAATGAGCAGTTCTTC	CASRASGFGYNEQFF
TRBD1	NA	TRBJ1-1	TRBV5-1	TGCGCCAGCAGCGGGACAGGGGTAACTGAAGCTTTCTTT	CASSGTGVTEAFF
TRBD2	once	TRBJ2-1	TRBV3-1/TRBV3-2	TGTGCCAGCAGCCAAAGCGGGGGGGTTTACAATGAGCAGTTCTTC	CASSQSGGVYNEQFF
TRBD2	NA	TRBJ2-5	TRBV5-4	TGTGCCAGCAGCTTGGGTTTTGGGGAGCGGGGGTACCAGCAAGAGACCCAGTACTTC	CASSLGFGERGYQQETQYF
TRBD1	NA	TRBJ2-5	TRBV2	TGTGCCAGCAGTGGACAGGGGCTAACTCAAGAGACCCAGTACTTC	CASSGQGLTQETQYF
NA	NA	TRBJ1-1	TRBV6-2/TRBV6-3	TGTGCCAGCAGTTATTCGGGTGGGAACACTGAAGCTTTCTTT	CASSYSGGNTEAFF
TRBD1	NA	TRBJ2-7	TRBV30	TGTGCCTGGAGCGGACAAAGCCAGCGTAAACAGGGGGCGTACGAGCAGTACTTC	CAWSGQSQRKQGAYEQYF
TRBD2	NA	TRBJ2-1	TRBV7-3	TGTGCCAGCAGCCGCGGACTAGCGGGGGGTGATGAGCAGTTCTTC	CASSRGLAGGDEQFF
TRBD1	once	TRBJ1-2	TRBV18	TGTGCCAGCTCACGGGGACAGGGAACTAACTATGGCTACACCTTC	CASSRGQGTNYGYTF
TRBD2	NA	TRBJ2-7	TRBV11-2	TGTGCCAGCAGCCAGGAGCGGGGGGTGTACGAGCAGTACTTC	CASSQERGVYEQYF
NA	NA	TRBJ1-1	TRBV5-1	TGCGCCAGCAGCTCACAGGGTACGGGGAACACTGAAGCTTTCTTT	CASSSQGTGNTEAFF
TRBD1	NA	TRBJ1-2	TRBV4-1	TGCGCCAGCAGCCAAGGTTTGGACAGGGGGCTGGATGGCTACACCTTC	CASSQGLDRGLDGYTF
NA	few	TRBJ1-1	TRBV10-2	TGCGCCAGCAGACCTGACAGGACCTGGTTAGCTTTCTTT	CASRPDRTWLAFF
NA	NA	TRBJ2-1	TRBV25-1	TGTGCCAGCAGTGAATCAGTCTCCTACAATGAGCAGTTCTTC	CASSESVSYNEQFF
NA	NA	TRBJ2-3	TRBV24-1	TGTGCCACCAGTGATACAACAGCTAGCACAGATACGCAGTATTTT	CATSDTTASTDTQYF
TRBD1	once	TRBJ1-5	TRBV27	TGTGCCAGCAGCCTACAGGGGTGGACCTCTCAGCCCCAGCATTTT	CASSLQGWTSQPQHF
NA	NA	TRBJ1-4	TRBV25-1	TGTGCCAGCAGTGAATTCGGGACTAATGAAAAACTGTTTTTT	CASSEFGTNEKLFF
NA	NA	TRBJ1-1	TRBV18	TGTGCCAGCTCAGCCTCTGGTGGAGCGGGGTACACTGAAGCTTTCTTT	CASSASGGAGYTEAFF
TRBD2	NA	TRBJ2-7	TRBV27	TGTGCCAGCAGTCCCGAGCGGGGGCCACTTTACAACGAGCAGTACTTC	CASSPERGPLYNEQYF
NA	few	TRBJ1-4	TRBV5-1	TGCGCCAGCAGCAGGCAGGGCCCAAGTGAAGAAAAACTGTTTTTT	CASSRQGPSEEKLFF
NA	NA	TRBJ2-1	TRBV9	TGTGCCAGCAGCGTCGGAGGTCGCTCTCGCTACAATGAGCAGTTCTTC	CASSVGGRSRYNEQFF
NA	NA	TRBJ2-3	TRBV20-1	TGCAGTGTTCGAGAGCAGAATACGCAGTATTTT	CSVREQNTQYF
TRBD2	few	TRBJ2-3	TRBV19	TGTGCCAGTAGTATGCAGGGACTAAGCACAGATACGCAGTATTTT	CASSMQGLSTDTQYF
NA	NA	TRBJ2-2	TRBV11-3	TGTGCCAGCAGCCTTACAGGGTCTGGGGAGCTGTTTTTT	CASSLTGSGELFF
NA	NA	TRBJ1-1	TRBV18	TGTGCCAGCTCACCCGGACACACGAACACTGAAGCTTTCTTT	CASSPGHTNTEAFF
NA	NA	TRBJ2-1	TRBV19	TGTGCCAGTAGCAACCCACCCGAGGAGAATGAGCAGTTCTTC	CASSNPPEENEQFF
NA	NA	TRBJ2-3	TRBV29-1	TGCAGCGTAGCGCACGGCACAGATACGCAGTATTTT	CSVAHGTDTQYF
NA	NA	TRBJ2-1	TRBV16	TGTGCCAGCAGCCCAAACGGGGATGAGCAGTTCTTC	CASSPNGDEQFF
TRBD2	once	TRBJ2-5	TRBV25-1	TGTGCCAGCAGTGCTAGGACTAGTGCCCAAGAGACCCAGTACTTC	CASSARTSAQETQYF
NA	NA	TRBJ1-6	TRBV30	TGTGCCTGGAGTGGGGGAGATAATTCACCCCTCCACTTT	CAWSGGDNSPLHF
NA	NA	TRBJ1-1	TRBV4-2	TGTGCCAGCAGCCAAGAACTTCGGACGAGGGCTGGGAACACTGAAGCTTTCTTT	CASSQELRTRAGNTEAFF
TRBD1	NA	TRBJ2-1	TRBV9	TGTGCCAGCACCCCCGGGACAGCTTACAATGAGCAGTTCTTC	CASTPGTAYNEQFF
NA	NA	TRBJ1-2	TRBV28	TGTGCCAGCAGTTTATTTGAGCACAGGGCCTCCTATGGCTACACCTTC	CASSLFEHRASYGYTF
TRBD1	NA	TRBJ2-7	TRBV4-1	TGCGCCAGCAGCCAACCCCGGGACAGCTACGAGCAGTACTTC	CASSQPRDSYEQYF
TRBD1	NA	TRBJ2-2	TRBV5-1	TGCGCCAGCAGCTTCCGGACAGGGGGCTCCGGGGAGCTGTTTTTT	CASSFRTGGSGELFF
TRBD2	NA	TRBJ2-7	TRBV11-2	TGTGCCAGCAGCCTAGTAGCGGGAGTACTTTTGGAGCAGTACTTC	CASSLVAGVLLEQYF
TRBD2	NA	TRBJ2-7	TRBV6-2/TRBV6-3	TGTGCCAGCAGTTATCCGGGACTAGCGGGAGGTTCTCCCTACGAGCAGTACTTC	CASSYPGLAGGSPYEQYF
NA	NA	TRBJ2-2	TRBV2	TGTGCCAGCACCAGTCAGAGGCTATCCGGGGAGCTGTTTTTT	CASTSQRLSGELFF
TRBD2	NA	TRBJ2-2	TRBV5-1	TGCGCCAGCAGCCGTAGCGGGGGGCTGAACACCGGGGAGCTGTTTTTT	CASSRSGGLNTGELFF
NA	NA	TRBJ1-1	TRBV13	TGTGCCAGCAGCTTAAGGGTTGGACTTTCCCAAAACACTGAAGCTTTCTTT	CASSLRVGLSQNTEAFF
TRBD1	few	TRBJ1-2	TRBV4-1	TGCGCCAGCAGCCACGGACAGGGGCTATTCTATGGCTACACCTTC	CASSHGQGLFYGYTF
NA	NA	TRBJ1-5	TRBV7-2	TGTGCCAGCAGCTTACGGGGTCAGCCCCAGCATTTT	CASSLRGQPQHF
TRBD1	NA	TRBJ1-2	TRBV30	TGTGCCTGGAGTCGCGACAGGGAGTATGGCTACACCTTC	CAWSRDREYGYTF
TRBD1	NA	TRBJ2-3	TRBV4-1	TGCGCCAGCAGCCCTCCGGACAGGGATACGCAGTATTTT	CASSPPDRDTQYF
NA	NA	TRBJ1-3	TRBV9	TGTGCCAGCAGTTACGGAATTGAGGACACCATATATTTT	CASSYGIEDTIYF
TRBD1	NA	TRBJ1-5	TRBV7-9	TGTGCCAGCACAGGGGGCGGATTCAATCAGCCCCAGCATTTT	CASTGGGFNQPQHF